This TCR beta chain came from a study of vaccination and CD4 T cells after COVID-19 (dated by TCRdb to the early 2020s). Regarding the complete study: Every convalescent patient had a positive nasal swab PCR test for SARS-CoV-2, with mild disease in 9 or 10 patients and severe disease in one. Six males and four females were included in the convalescent cohort, with two Hispanic individuals, seven Caucasians, two Asians and one multiracial person represented. Each participant got two doses of either the Pfizer-BioNTech BNT162b2 vaccine (n=8) or the Moderna mRNA-1273 vaccine (n=2). Post-COVID blood samples from convalescent patients were collected a median of about 110 days after diagnosis, with a range of about 35 to 180 days. Post-vaccine blood samples were taken a median of about 77 days after the second vaccine dose, with a range of about 13 to 250 days. For stimulating the cultures, overlapping spike peptide pools were used, derived from SARS-CoV-2 as well as from the common cold coronaviruses HCoV-NL63, HCoV-OC43 and HCoV-229E. Control cultures received a CEFX viral epitope pool as the positive control, an HIV-1 Nef peptide pool as the negative control, or no peptide. The spike-specific CD4+ TCR repertoire was compared before and after mRNA vaccination in nine to ten COVID-19 convalescent patients and a handful of infection-naive healthy vaccine recipients.

A remark on this clonotype: There is no known antigen for this receptor. Within one base of it there is no much larger clone, and no base qualities were kept.

The germline V gene encodes CDR1 DFQATT and CDR2 SNEGSKA (reference sequence). Trimming removed 6 bases from V and 1 base from J, leaving 18 bases between the germline ends. The CDR3 runs 15 residues from the cysteine to the phenylalanine. CDR3 DNA only is kept here, 45 bases in frame from base 1. General study outcomes and caveats: The median count of SARS-CoV-2-reactive clonotypes went up from 20 to 25 after infection to a few dozen after vaccination, although the change was not significant. In convalescent patients, a median approximately 83% of post-vaccine SARS-CoV-2-reactive clones were detected only after vaccination, and vaccine-specific priming was suggested by this finding. Nearly all vaccine-specific clones in convalescent patients (304 of 307) were mono-reactive for SARS-CoV-2 spike rather than cross-reactive with common cold coronaviruses. Only a relatively small number of convalescent patients were included in the study, and early timepoints following natural infection were not analyzed.

Receptor amplification or capture employed PCR. TCR sequencing of DNA from cultured CD4+ T cells used the Oncomine TCR Beta short-read assay at the Johns Hopkins FTIC core. Genomic DNA was extracted from the cultured CD4+ T cells with the QIAamp micro DNA kit. Oncomine TCR Beta libraries from cultured CD4+ T cells were pooled with unique dual indexes and sequenced on an Illumina iSeq 100. The paper's data handling went like this. Non-productive sequences were removed, and CDR3s not starting with C, not ending with F or W, or shorter than 7 amino acids were discarded. Antigen-specific clonotypes were identified with the MANAFEST web application by comparing peptide-stimulated wells with reference and other culture wells. An FDR below 0.05, an odds ratio above 5, and a productive frequency above 0.1% in at least two of three replicate wells were required for clones to be considered positive. Clonotypes that were significantly expanded in both SARS-CoV-2 spike wells and at least one common cold coronavirus spike condition were defined as cross-reactive. Similarity between CDR3 sequences was evaluated in R version 3.6.1 using Levenshtein distances (stringdist) and unrooted phylogenetic trees (ape). The raw public reads went through TCRdb reprocessing: fastp at Q25, MiXCR clone calling, in-frame beta chains kept. Records with the same CDR3 protein are collapsed into one entry carrying the most frequent genes and DNA. It is TCRdb's table, rather than the study itself, that gives the V and J calls and clone size. Here the sample has about 7,100 distinct CDR3 sequences; under 75% occur a single time. The ten biggest clones cover 25% to 30% of the sample.

The treatment or condition label of this sample denotes: approximately 10-day PBMC culture with coronavirus spike peptide pools or control peptides (ViraFEST assay). The study used the ViraFEST assay, which expanded antigen-specific T cells with peptide pools and then identified expanded clonotypes by TCR sequencing. The positive SARS-CoV-2 PCR tests of the convalescent patients were dated from March to December 2020, before the Alpha, Beta and Delta variants emerged in the United States. Each well held millions of PBMCs cultured in IMDM containing roughly 5% human AB serum and approximately 9.1 IU/ml IL-2, with 8 to 10 ug/ml peptide pools added. On days 3 and 7, half of the culture medium was replaced with fresh IL-2-containing medium. Once the cells had been in culture for less than 12 days, the EasySep CD4+ T cell isolation kit was used to isolate CD4+ T cells by negative selection. Ficoll-Paque Plus gradient centrifugation was used to isolate PBMCs from whole blood, and the isolated PBMCs were then either used fresh or cryopreserved at -140C. Each culture condition was generally run in triplicate wells.

The TCR comes from a human donor who had recovered from COVID-19. Recombination connected TRBV20-1 to TRBJ2-5; the D gene is perhaps TRBD1, from 7 matching bases. The specimen sequenced was CD4+ T cells from blood, cultured in vitro. The DNA sequence reads TGCAGTGCGACTAGGACAGGATCTACCCAAGAGACCCAGTACTTC. Its product reads: CSATRTGSTQETQYF.